This TCR beta chain was sequenced during a study of T-cell reconstitution after alpha-beta-depleted transplantation in children. Molecular barcoding with unique molecular identifiers was used for the TCRbeta library. MiXCR was run by TCRdb on the PCR reads, yielding one entry per CDR3 protein. This table holds around 370,000 distinct CDR3 sequences, approximately 10% found once. CDR1 and CDR2 (germline): DFQATT, SNEGSKA (reference sequence). This CDR3 has 15 residues. This receptor was obtained from a human donor who donated a stem cell graft to a child with acute lymphoblastic leukemia. The sequenced sample was PBMCs from the stem cell graft donor, obtained from the stem cell graft. The rearrangement joins TRBV20-1 to TRBJ2-1; D may be TRBD2 (6 bases). CDR3 in amino acids: CSPLARGKGYNEQFF. CDR3 nucleotide sequence: TGCAGCCCGCTGGCGCGGGGCAAGGGTTACAATGAGCAGTTCTTC.